This T cell receptor (beta chain) appears in the sequencing data of a study of cytotoxic CD8 clonotypes in ibrutinib-treated CLL (dated by TCRdb to about 2021). Regarding the study in general: In this cohort, some 16 patients were treatment-naive and ten to eleven were relapsed/refractory, while around 18 had unmutated IGHV. Partial responses were observed in some 24 patients and complete responses in 2; after a median follow-up of 68 months, remission was maintained in approximately 14 patients and progression was observed in approximately 12. Response samples were taken after a median of 12 months on treatment, ranging from 6 to 36 months. On average, each sample yielded around 230,000 productive templates and about 94,000 productive rearrangements. Of the approximately 86 participants in the trial, 26 had longitudinal samples available. Cryopreserved peripheral blood mononuclear cells were obtained prior to treatment, at the time of response, and at either disease progression or sustained remission. Every sample from remission and from progressive disease was obtained while the patients were still on ibrutinib. What the authors observed across the whole study: Baseline clonality exceeded that of age-matched healthy donors and correlated strongly with circulating CD8+ T-cell counts. Clonality increased at ibrutinib response, stayed stable in sustained remission, and fell back toward baseline at progression. Sustained-remission and progressing patients did not have matched sampling times, and lymph node repertoires were not examined. Public clonotypes were rare and either shrank or stayed stable during treatment, and the rise in clonality at ibrutinib response reflected expansion of private clonotypes.

Each clonotype received, on average, around 10x coverage in deep resolution sequencing performed on a MiSeq, where the target depth lay between 1 in 1 million and 1 in 200,000 T cells. The immunoSEQ hsTCRB Kit was used to generate the TCR beta libraries. The paper's processing steps were these. Data were analyzed with ImmunoSEQ Data Assistant and ImmunoSEQ Analyzer, with V, D and J genes assigned per IMGT definitions. Clonality, with values ranging from 0 to 1, was calculated as one minus the normalized Shannon entropy of productive rearrangement frequencies. Only overrepresented clonotypes making up at least 0.05% of the repertoire of each patient were included in the public clonotype analysis. Roughly 12 age-matched healthy donor repertoires from immuneACCESS were used as controls for clonality. As stored in TCRdb, this immuneACCESS dataset retains in-frame rearrangements with V and J assigned. A fraction of the clones does not appear; measured against another copy, unresolved V genes explain less than half of the discrepancy, and the remainder lacks a known reason. Clonal size and the V and J genes are those of that table, whereas D and trimming came from the DNA. For this sample there are 100,000 to 150,000 clones; roughly 85% appear just once. Roughly 2% of the sample is in the top ten clones.

From V the trimming removes 0 bases and from J it removes 14 bases, while the gene matches leave 11 bases of the junction unaccounted for. From the germline V gene, CDR1 is SGHRS and CDR2 is YFSETQ. Including cysteine and phenylalanine, the CDR3 has 15 amino acids. The DNA shown is the 45-base CDR3, in frame from base 1. The sample's time point label, in plain terms: approximately 2 years on ibrutinib. For TCR beta library preparation, 1.5 to 2.5 micrograms of genomic DNA was extracted from cryopreserved PBMCs. High-throughput TCR beta sequencing was performed on longitudinal blood samples from CLL patients receiving ibrutinib monotherapy. The patients were enrolled in a single-center, open-label phase 2 trial of ibrutinib monotherapy. This clone has only a few counts. The antigen it binds to is not known. Base quality data are lacking; no much larger clone is found one base away.

The TCR was taken from a human donor with chronic lymphocytic leukemia. The V gene is TRBV5-1 and the J gene is TRBJ1-6; 7 central nucleotides agree with TRBD1. The sequences come from PBMCs, collected after 24 months of ibrutinib treatment. In nucleotide form, the sequence is TGCGCCAGCAGCTTGGAAGGGGGCCCCCTGAGTTCCCTCCACTTT. This encodes CASSLEGGPLSSLHF.